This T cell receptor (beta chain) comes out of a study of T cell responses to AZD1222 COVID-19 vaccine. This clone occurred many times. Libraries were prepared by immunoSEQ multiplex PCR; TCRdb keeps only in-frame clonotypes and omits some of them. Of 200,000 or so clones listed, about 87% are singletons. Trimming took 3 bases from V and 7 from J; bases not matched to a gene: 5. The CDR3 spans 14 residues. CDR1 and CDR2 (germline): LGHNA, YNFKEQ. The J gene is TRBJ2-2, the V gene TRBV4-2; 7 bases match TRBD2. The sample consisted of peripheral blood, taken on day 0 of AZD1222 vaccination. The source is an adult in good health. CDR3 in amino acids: CASSQNWGGGELFF. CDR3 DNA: TGTGCCAGCAGCCAGAACTGGGGGGGCGGGGAGCTGTTTTTT.